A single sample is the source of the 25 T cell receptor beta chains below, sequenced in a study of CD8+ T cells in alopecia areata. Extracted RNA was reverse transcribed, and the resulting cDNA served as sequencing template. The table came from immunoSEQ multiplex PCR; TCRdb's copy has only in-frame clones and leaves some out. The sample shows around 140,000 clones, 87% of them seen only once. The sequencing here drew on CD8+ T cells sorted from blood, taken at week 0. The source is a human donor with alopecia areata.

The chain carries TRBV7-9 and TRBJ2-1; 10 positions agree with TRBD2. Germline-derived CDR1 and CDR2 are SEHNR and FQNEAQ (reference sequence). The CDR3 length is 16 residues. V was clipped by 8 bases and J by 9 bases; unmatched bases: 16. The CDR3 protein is CASSPPSGGQRSEQFF. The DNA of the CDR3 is TGTGCCAGCTCCCCCCCTAGCGGGGGCCAGAGAAGTGAGCAGTTCTTC.

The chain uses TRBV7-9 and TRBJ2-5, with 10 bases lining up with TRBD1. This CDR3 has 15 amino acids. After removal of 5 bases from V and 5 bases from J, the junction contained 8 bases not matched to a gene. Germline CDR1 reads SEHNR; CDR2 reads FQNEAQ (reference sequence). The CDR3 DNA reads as TGTGCCAGCAGCCACTTGACAGGGGGCGAGGAGACCCAGTACTTC. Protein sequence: CASSHLTGGEETQYF.

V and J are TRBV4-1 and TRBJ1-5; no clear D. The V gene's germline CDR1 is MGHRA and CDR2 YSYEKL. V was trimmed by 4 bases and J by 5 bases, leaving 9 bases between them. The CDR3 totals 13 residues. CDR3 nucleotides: TGCGCCAGCAGCCCGGTTCCCGATCAGCCCCAGCATTTT. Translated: CASSPVPDQPQHF.

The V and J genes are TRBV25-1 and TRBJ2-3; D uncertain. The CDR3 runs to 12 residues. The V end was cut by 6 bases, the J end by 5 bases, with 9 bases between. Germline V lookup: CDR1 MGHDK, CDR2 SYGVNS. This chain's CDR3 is CASRTAEDTQYF. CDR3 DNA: TGTGCCAGCAGGACGGCAGAAGATACGCAGTATTTT.

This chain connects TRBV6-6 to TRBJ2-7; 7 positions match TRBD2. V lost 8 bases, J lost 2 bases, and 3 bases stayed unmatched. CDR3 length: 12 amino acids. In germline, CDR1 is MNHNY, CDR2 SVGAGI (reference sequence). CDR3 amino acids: CASGAGAYEQYF. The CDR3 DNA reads TGTGCCAGCGGGGCGGGGGCCTACGAGCAGTACTTC.

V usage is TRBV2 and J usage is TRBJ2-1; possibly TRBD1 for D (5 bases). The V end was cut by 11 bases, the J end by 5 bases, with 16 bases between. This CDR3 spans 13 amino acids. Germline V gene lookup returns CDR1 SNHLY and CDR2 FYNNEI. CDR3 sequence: CALHNKGNNEQFF. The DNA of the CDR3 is TGTGCCCTACATAACAAGGGGAACAATGAGCAGTTCTTC.

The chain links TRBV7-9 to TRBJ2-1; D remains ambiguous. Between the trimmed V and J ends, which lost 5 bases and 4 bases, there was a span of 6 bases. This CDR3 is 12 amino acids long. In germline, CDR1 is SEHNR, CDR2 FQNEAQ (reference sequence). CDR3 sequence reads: CASSDRYNEQFF. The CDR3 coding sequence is TGTGCCAGCAGCGACCGATACAATGAGCAGTTCTTC.

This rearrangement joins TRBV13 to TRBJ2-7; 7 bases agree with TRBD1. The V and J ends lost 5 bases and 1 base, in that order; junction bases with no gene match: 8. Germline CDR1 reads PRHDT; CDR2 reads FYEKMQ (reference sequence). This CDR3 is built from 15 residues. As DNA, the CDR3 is TGTGCCAGCAGCGCCCGGGACAGTCAGTCCTACGAGCAGTACTTC. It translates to CASSARDSQSYEQYF.

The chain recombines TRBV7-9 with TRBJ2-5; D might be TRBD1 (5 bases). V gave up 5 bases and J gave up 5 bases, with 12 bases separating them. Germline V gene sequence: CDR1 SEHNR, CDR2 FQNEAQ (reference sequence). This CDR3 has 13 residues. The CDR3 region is CASSPKGKETQYF. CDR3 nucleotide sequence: TGTGCCAGCAGCCCCAAGGGGAAGGAGACCCAGTACTTC.

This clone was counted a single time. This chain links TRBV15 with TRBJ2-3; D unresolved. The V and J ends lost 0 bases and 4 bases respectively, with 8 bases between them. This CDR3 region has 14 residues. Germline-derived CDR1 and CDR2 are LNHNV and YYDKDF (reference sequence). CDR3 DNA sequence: TGTGCCACCAGCAGAGATGCGAGTTCAGATACGCAGTATTTT. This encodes CATSRDASSDTQYF.

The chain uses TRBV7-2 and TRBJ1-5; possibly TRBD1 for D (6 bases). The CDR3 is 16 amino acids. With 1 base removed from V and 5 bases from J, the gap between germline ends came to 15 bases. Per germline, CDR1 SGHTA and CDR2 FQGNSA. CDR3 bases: TGTGCCAGCAGCTTAGGAGCAGGGGCCCTGCATCAGCCCCAGCATTTT. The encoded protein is CASSLGAGALHQPQHF.

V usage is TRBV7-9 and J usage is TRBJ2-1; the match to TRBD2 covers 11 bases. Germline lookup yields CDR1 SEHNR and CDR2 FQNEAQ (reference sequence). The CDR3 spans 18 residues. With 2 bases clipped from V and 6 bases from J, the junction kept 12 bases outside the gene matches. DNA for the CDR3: TGTGCCAGCAGCTTAAGTCTTGGGGGACTAGCGGTTACCAATGAGCAGTTCTTC. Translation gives CASSLSLGGLAVTNEQFF.

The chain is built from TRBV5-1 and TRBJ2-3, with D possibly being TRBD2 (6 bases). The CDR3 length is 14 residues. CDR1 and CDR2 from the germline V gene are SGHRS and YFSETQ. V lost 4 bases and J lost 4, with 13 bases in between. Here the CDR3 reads CASSPRRGADTQYF. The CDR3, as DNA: TGCGCCAGCAGCCCCCGGAGGGGCGCAGATACGCAGTATTTT. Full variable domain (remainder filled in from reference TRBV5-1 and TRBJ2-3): KAGVTQTPRYLIKTRGQQVTLSCSPISGHRSVSWYQQTPGQGLQFLFEYFSETQRNKGNFPGRFSGRQFSNSRSEMNVSTLELGDSALYLCASSPRRGADTQYFGPGTRLTVL.

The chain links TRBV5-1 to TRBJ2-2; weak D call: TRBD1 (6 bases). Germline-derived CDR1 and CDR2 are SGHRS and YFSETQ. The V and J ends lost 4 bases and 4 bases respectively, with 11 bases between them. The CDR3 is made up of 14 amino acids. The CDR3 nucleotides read TGCGCCAGCAGCCTACCCAGGGGCACCGGGGAGCTGTTTTTT. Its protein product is CASSLPRGTGELFF.

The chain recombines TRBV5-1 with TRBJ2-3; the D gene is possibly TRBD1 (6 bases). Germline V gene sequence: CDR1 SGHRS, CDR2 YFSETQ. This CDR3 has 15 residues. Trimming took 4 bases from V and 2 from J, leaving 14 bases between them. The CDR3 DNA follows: TGCGCCAGCAGCCCCGGACAGAGTGACACAGATACGCAGTATTTT. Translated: CASSPGQSDTDTQYF. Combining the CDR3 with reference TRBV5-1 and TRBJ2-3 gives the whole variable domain KAGVTQTPRYLIKTRGQQVTLSCSPISGHRSVSWYQQTPGQGLQFLFEYFSETQRNKGNFPGRFSGRQFSNSRSEMNVSTLELGDSALYLCASSPGQSDTDTQYFGPGTRLTVL.

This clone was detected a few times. CDR3 coding DNA: TGTGCCAGTAGGCCCTCGGGGACAGGGACTTATAGCAATCAGCCCCAGCATTTT. It yields the protein CASRPSGTGTYSNQPQHF. This chain joins TRBV19 and TRBJ1-5; 9 bases agree with TRBD1. Per germline, CDR1 LNHDA and CDR2 SQIVND (reference sequence). The ends lost 6 bases at V and 0 bases at J; junction bases unmatched: 12. This CDR3 contains 18 residues. Full variable domain (outside the CDR3, taken from reference TRBV19 and TRBJ1-5): DGGITQSPKYLFRKEGQNVTLSCEQNLNHDAMYWYRQDPGQGLRLIYYSQIVNDFQKGDIAEGYSVSREKKESFPLTVTSAQKNPTAFYLCASRPSGTGTYSNQPQHFGDGTRLSIL.

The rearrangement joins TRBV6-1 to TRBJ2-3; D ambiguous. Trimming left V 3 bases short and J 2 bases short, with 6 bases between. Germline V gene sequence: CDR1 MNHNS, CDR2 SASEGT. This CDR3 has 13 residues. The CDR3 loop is CASSDSDTDTQYF. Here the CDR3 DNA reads TGTGCCAGCAGTGACTCAGACACAGATACGCAGTATTTT.

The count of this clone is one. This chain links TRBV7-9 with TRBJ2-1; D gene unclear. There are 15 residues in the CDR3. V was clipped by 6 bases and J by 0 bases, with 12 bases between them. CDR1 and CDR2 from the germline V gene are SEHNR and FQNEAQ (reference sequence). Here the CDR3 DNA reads TGTGCCAGCAGTCCGACTGTATCCTCCTACAATGAGCAGTTCTTC. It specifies CASSPTVSSYNEQFF.

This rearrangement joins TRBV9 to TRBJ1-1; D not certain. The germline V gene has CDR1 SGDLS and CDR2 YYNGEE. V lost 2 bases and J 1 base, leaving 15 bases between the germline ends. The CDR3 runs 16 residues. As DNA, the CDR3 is TGTGCCAGCAGCGTTCACCGGGATTTGTCGAACACTGAAGCTTTCTTT. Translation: CASSVHRDLSNTEAFF.

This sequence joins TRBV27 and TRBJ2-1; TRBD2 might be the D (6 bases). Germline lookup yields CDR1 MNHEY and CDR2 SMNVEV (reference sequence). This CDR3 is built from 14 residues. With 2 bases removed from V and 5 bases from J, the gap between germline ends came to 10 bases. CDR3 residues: CASSLGGVHNEQFF. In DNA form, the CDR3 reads TGTGCCAGCAGTTTAGGAGGGGTCCACAATGAGCAGTTCTTC.

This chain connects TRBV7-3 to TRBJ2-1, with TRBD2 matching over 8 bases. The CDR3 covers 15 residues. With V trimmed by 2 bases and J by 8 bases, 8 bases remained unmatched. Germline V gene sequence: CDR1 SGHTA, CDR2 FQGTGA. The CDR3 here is CASSLAISGIDEQFF. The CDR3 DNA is TGTGCCAGCAGCTTAGCGATTAGCGGGATCGATGAGCAGTTCTTC.

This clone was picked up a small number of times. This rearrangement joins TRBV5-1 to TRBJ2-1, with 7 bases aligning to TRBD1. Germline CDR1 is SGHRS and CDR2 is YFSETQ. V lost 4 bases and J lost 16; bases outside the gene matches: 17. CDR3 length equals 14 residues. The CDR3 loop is CASSSRGQPPANFF. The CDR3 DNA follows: TGCGCCAGCAGCAGCCGGGGACAGCCGCCGGCGAACTTCTTC.

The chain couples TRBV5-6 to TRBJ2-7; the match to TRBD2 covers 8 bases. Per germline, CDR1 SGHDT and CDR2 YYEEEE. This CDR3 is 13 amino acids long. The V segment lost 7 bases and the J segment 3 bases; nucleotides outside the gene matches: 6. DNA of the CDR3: TGTGCCAGCGCGTCGAGCGGGAGCTACGAGCAGTACTTC. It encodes CASASSGSYEQYF.

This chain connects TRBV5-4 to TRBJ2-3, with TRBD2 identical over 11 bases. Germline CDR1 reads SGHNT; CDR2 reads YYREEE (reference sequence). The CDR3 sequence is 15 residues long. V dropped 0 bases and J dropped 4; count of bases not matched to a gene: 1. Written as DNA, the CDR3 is TGTGCCAGCAGCTTGGTAGCGGGAGGGCCAGATACGCAGTATTTT. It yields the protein CASSLVAGGPDTQYF. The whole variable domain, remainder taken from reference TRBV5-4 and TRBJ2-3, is ETGVTQSPTHLIKTRGQQVTLRCSSQSGHNTVSWYQQALGQGPQFIFQYYREEENGRGNFPPRFSGLQFPNYSSELNVNALELDDSALYLCASSLVAGGPDTQYFGPGTRLTVL.

The CDR3 sequence is CASSQGSTSTDTQYF. CDR3 sequence (DNA): TGTGCCAGCAGCCAAGGATCGACTAGCACAGATACGCAGTATTTT. The chain is built from TRBV14 and TRBJ2-3; D is unclear. V gave up 1 base and J gave up 0 bases, with 8 bases separating them. Looked up from germline, CDR1 is SGHDN and CDR2 is FVKESK. This CDR3 is built from 15 residues.